Each of the 18 T cell receptor beta chains below was sequenced from the same sample in a study of identical twins. TCRdb fed the 5' RACE reads into MiXCR, producing one record per CDR3 protein. Among around 1.7 million distinct CDR3 sequences listed, around 29% were seen once. The sequencing input was cord blood. Every receptor here comes from a newborn girl in good health.

A remark on this clonotype: Compared with germline, one end of the junction differs, possibly owing to a read error. Here the CDR3 DNA reads TGTGCCAGCAGTTTAGCGGCCTTGGGCTACATCTTC. Translated: CASSLAALGYIF. This chain joins TRBV12-3 or TRBV12-4 and TRBJ1-2, with D unclear. The CDR3 covers 12 residues.

This clonotype has ten or more counts. This rearrangement joins TRBV24-1 to TRBJ2-7; no clear D. Germline V gene data show CDR1 as KGHDR and CDR2 as SFDVKD. This CDR3 is 14 amino acids long. Trimming pared 5 bases from V and 0 bases from J, leaving 10 bases between. Here the CDR3 reads CATSVETCSYEQYF. As DNA, the CDR3 is TGTGCCACCAGTGTCGAGACGTGCTCCTACGAGCAGTACTTC.

This clonotype was counted between two and nine times. This rearrangement joins TRBV4-2 to TRBJ1-6; D call uncertain. From germline, CDR1 is LGHNA and CDR2 YNFKEQ. CDR3 length equals 15 residues. The ends were cut back, 4 bases at V and 7 bases at J, with 14 bases in the middle. This chain's CDR3 is CASSRAEAVNSPLHF. The DNA of the CDR3 is TGTGCCAGCAGCCGGGCCGAGGCTGTGAATTCACCCCTCCACTTT.

This clonotype appeared many times. The chain has TRBV29-1 and TRBJ2-7, with D tentatively TRBD1 (6 bases). V lost 4 bases, J lost 5 bases, and 15 bases lay in between. The CDR3 length is 13 residues. The germline gives CDR1 SQVTM, CDR2 ANQGSEA. In DNA form, the CDR3 reads TGCAGCGTTGGCCCATTACAGGGCCACGAGCAGTACTTC. It yields the protein CSVGPLQGHEQYF.

This clonotype was observed a handful of times. The V and J genes are TRBV20-1 and TRBJ2-5; 14 bases line up with TRBD2. The J call may be wrong; the DNA end is better matched by TRBJ2-7. This CDR3 has 18 residues. CDR1 DFQATT and CDR2 SNEGSKA come from the germline V gene (reference sequence). The CDR3 DNA sequence: TGCAGTGCTAGCACCCCGGGACTAGCGGGAGAGGTGGCCTACGAGCAGTACTTC. The encoded protein is CSASTPGLAGEVAYEQYF.

CDR3 bases: TGCAGTGCTAATTGGGGGACAGGTGGCAATGAGCAGTTCTTC. Translation gives CSANWGTGGNEQFF. The V and J genes are TRBV20-1 and TRBJ2-1, with TRBD1 identical over 8 bases. Germline-derived CDR1 and CDR2 are DFQATT and SNEGSKA (reference sequence). This CDR3 comprises 14 residues. J gave up 6 bases and V 4 bases, and 8 bases lay outside the gene matches.

V is TRBV13 and J is TRBJ1-6, with 11 bases matching TRBD1. CDR1 and CDR2 from the germline V gene are PRHDT and FYEKMQ (reference sequence). The CDR3 has 20 amino acids. The V and J ends lost 3 bases and 1 base, in that order; junction bases with no gene match: 11. The CDR3 DNA sequence: TGTGCCAGCAGCTTGGCCGGGACAGGGGGGGAAGGTTCCTATAATTCACCCCTCCACTTT. Its protein is CASSLAGTGGEGSYNSPLHF.

This clonotype was seen a handful of times. The genes are TRBV9 and TRBJ2-1; 7 bases line up with TRBD2. The CDR3 consists of 14 residues. Trimming removed 4 bases from V and 7 bases from J; junction bases left unmatched: 8. Germline V CDR1 and CDR2: SGDLS, YYNGEE. The CDR3, as DNA: TGTGCCAGCAGCTTTGCGGGAGAGAAAAATGAGCAGTTCTTC. Protein: CASSFAGEKNEQFF.

The chain is built from TRBV4-3 and TRBJ2-1; tentatively, D is TRBD2 (5 bases). From germline, CDR1 is LGHNA and CDR2 YSLEER. This CDR3 contains 15 residues. Between the trimmed V and J ends, which lost 1 base and 6 bases, there was a span of 13 bases. DNA for the CDR3: TGCGCCAGCAGCCAAGGGGTGGGAGCAATCAATGAGCAGTTCTTC. As protein: CASSQGVGAINEQFF.

The chain is built from TRBV27 and TRBJ2-3; 10 bases are a match to TRBD1. The J segment lost 7 bases and the V segment lost 5 bases, leaving 6 bases of the junction unmatched. CDR3 length: 14 residues. Germline-derived CDR1 and CDR2 are MNHEY and SMNVEV (reference sequence). CDR3 nucleotides: TGTGCCAGCAGTACCCGGGACAGGGGTCATACGCAGTATTTT. Its translation is CASSTRDRGHTQYF.

The J gene is TRBJ2-7, the V gene TRBV3-1; D gene ambiguous. V was trimmed by 5 bases and J by 0 bases, leaving 11 bases between them. Germline-derived CDR1 and CDR2 are LGHDT and YNNKEL (reference sequence). There are 14 residues in the CDR3. CDR3 sequence: CASSYQLGSYEQYF. The CDR3 nucleotides read TGTGCCAGCAGCTACCAGTTAGGCTCCTACGAGCAGTACTTC.

This clonotype was seen more than once but under ten times. This rearrangement joins TRBV5-1 to TRBJ2-3; 11 bases align to TRBD2. The CDR3 covers 15 residues. Trimming removed 6 bases from V and 2 bases from J; junction bases left unmatched: 5. In germline, CDR1 is SGHRS, CDR2 YFSETQ. The chain's CDR3 is CASTRLAGLTDTQYF. CDR3 bases: TGCGCCAGCACGAGACTAGCGGGACTCACAGATACGCAGTATTTT.

This clonotype was seen a few times. The chain's CDR3 is CASRPGLAGERGEQYF. CDR3 sequence (DNA): TGTGCCAGCAGACCAGGACTAGCGGGAGAAAGAGGGGAGCAGTACTTC. The chain couples TRBV12-3 or TRBV12-4 to TRBJ2-5; TRBD2 aligns across 13 bases. This CDR3 region has 16 residues. V was clipped by 6 bases and J by 11 bases; unmatched bases: 15.

The J gene is TRBJ2-7, the V gene TRBV7-2; D unresolved. With 5 bases removed from V and 6 bases from J, the gap between germline ends came to 11 bases. There are 12 residues in the CDR3. CDR1 SGHTA and CDR2 FQGNSA come from the germline V gene. The CDR3 is CASSLPLSEQYF. CDR3 DNA sequence: TGTGCCAGCAGCCTCCCCTTGAGCGAGCAGTACTTC.

V usage is TRBV24-1 and J usage is TRBJ1-5; 8 positions agree with TRBD1. The CDR3 is made up of 15 amino acids. CDR1 and CDR2 from the germline V gene are KGHDR and SFDVKD. V lost 7 bases, J lost 4 bases, and 8 bases stayed unmatched. The CDR3 protein is CATSSPGQGNQPQHF. The DNA for the CDR3 is TGTGCCACCAGCTCCCCTGGACAGGGTAATCAGCCCCAGCATTTT.

This clonotype was seen repeatedly, ten times or more. The germline gene is not matched at one end of the junction; a read error may be the cause. The chain employs TRBV2 and TRBJ2-3; TRBD2 matches 7 bases. Germline CDR1 SNHLY, CDR2 FYNNEI. The CDR3 has 14 amino acids. The CDR3 loop is CASSKAGTPDTQYF. DNA of the CDR3: TGTGCCAGCAGTAAAGCGGGGACCCCAGATACGCAGTATTTT.

This clonotype was seen many times. The CDR3, as DNA: TGCAGCGTTGCAGAGGGGGCCAACTATGGCTACACCTTC. Amino acids: CSVAEGANYGYTF. This chain links TRBV29-1 with TRBJ1-2, with 7 positions matching TRBD1. The V segment lost 4 bases and the J segment 2 bases; nucleotides outside the gene matches: 4. The V gene's germline CDR1 is SQVTM and CDR2 ANQGSEA. The CDR3 runs 13 residues.

This chain connects TRBV29-1 to TRBJ2-1, with a possible D match to TRBD2 (6 bases). The J call may be incorrect, as the DNA end agrees better with TRBJ2-7. The CDR3 sequence is 13 residues long. CDR1 is SQVTM, CDR2 ANQGSEA, per germline. The CDR3 is CSARLGAYNEQYF. The CDR3, as DNA: TGCAGCGCAAGACTAGGGGCCTACAATGAGCAGTACTTC.